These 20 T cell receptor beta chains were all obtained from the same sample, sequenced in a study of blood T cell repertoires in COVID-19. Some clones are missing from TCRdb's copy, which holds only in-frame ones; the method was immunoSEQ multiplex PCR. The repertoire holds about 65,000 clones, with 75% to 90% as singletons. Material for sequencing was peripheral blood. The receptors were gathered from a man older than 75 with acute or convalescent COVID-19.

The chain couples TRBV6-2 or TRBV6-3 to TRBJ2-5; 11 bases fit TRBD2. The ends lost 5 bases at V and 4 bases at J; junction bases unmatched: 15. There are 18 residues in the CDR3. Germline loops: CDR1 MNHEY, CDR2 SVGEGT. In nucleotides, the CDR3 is TGTGCCAGCAGTAACGCAGAGACTAGCGGGGTGGTTGGAGAGACCCAGTACTTC. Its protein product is CASSNAETSGVVGETQYF.

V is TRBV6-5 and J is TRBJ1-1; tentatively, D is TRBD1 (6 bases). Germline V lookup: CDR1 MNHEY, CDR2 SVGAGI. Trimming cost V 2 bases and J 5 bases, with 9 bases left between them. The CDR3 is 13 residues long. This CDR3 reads CASSYKGVTEAFF. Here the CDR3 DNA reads TGTGCCAGCAGTTACAAGGGGGTGACTGAAGCTTTCTTT.

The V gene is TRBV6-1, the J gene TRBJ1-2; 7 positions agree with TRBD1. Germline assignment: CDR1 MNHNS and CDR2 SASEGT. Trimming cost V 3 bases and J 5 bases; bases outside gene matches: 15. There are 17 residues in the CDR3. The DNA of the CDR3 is TGTGCCAGCAGTGAGGATGGCAGGGGGATATCGATATATGGCTACACCTTC. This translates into CASSEDGRGISIYGYTF.

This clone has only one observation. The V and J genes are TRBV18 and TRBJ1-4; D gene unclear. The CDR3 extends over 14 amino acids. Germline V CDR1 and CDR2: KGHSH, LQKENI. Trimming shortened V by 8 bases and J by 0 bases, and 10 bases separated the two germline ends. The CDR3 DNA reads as TGTGCCAGCACCCAACAGTCAACTAATGAAAAACTGTTTTTT. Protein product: CASTQQSTNEKLFF.

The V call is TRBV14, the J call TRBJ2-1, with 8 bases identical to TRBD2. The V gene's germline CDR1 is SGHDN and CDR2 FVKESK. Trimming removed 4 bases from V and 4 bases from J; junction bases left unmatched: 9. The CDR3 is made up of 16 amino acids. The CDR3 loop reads CASSPEARGGYNEQFF. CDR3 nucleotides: TGTGCCAGCAGCCCGGAGGCACGCGGGGGGTACAATGAGCAGTTCTTC.

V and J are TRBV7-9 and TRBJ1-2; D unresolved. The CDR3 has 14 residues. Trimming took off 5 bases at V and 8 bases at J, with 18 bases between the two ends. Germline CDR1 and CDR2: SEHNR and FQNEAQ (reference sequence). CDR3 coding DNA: TGTGCCAGCAGCACCCCATCGGCAGGCCACGGCTACACCTTC. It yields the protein CASSTPSAGHGYTF.

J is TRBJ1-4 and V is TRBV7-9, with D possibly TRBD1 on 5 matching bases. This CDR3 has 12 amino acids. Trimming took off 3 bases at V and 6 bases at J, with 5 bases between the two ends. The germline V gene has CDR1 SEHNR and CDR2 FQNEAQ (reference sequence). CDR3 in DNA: TGTGCCAGCAGCTTGACAGATGAAAAACTGTTTTTT. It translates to CASSLTDEKLFF.

The CDR3 sequence: CAISVGGNYGYTF. The DNA of the CDR3 is TGTGCCATCAGTGTGGGCGGGAACTATGGCTACACCTTC. This rearrangement joins TRBV10-3 to TRBJ1-2; D gene ambiguous. This CDR3 spans 13 amino acids. V was shortened by 4 bases and J by 2 bases, with 8 bases between the two germline ends. Per germline, CDR1 ENHRY and CDR2 SYGVKD.

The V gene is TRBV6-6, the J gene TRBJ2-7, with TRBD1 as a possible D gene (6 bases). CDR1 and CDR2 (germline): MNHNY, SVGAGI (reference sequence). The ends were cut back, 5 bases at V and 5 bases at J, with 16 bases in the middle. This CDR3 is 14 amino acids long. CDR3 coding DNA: TGTGCCAGCAGTCGATCCAGGGGAATAGACGAGCAGTACTTC. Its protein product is CASSRSRGIDEQYF.

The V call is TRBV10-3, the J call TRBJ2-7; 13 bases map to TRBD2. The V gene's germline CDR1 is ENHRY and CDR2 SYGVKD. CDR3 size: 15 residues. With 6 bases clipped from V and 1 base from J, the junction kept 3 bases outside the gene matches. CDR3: CAIRRLAGGSYEQYF. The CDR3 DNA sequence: TGTGCCATCAGACGACTAGCGGGGGGTTCCTACGAGCAGTACTTC.

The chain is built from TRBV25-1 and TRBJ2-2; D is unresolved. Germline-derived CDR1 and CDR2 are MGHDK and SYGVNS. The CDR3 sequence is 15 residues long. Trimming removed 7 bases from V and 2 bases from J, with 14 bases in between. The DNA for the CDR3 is TGTGCCAGCACCTCCGACTGGATTAACACCGGGGAGCTGTTTTTT. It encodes CASTSDWINTGELFF.

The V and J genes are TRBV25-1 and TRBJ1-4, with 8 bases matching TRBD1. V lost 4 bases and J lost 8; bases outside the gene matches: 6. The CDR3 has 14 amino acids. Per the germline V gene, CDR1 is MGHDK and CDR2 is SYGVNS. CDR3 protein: CASSGRQGLEKLFF. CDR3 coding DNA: TGTGCCAGCAGTGGCCGACAGGGGTTGGAAAAACTGTTTTTT.

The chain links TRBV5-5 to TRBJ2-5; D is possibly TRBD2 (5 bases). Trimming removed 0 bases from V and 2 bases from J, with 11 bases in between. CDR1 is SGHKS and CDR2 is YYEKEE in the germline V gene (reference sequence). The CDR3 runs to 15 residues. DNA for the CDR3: TGTGCCAGCAGCTTGGACGGGAACCGACAAGAGACCCAGTACTTC. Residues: CASSLDGNRQETQYF.

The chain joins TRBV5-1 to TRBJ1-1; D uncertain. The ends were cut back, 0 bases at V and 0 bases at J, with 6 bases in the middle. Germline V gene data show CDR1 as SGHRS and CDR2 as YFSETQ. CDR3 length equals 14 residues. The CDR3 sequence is CASSLVSVNTEAFF. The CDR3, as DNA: TGCGCCAGCAGCTTGGTGTCAGTGAACACTGAAGCTTTCTTT.

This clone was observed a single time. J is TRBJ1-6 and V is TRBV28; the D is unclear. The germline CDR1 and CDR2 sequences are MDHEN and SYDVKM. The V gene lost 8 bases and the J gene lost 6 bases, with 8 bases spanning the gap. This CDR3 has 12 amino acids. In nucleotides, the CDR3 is TGTGCCAGCGACAAGAGTAATTCACCCCTCCACTTT. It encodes CASDKSNSPLHF.

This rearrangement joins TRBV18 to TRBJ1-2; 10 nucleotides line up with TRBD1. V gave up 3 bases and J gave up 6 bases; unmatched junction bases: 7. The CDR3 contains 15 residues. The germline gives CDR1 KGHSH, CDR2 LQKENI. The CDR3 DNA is TGTGCCAGCTCACCCGCGACAGGGGGCGACCATGGCTACACCTTC. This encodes CASSPATGGDHGYTF.

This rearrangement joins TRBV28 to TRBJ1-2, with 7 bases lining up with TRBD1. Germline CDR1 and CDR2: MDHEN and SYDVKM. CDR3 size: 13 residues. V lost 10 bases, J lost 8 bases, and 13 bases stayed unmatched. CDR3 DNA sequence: TGTGCCACCAAGACCGACAGGGAGTACGGCTACACCTTC. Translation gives CATKTDREYGYTF.

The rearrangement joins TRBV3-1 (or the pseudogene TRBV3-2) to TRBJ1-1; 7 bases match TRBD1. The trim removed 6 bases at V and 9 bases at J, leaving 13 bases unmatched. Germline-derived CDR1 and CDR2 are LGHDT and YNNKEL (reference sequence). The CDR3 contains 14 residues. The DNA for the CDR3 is TGTGCCAGCAGTCCCGCAACCGACAGGGCCAAAGCTTTCTTT. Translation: CASSPATDRAKAFF.

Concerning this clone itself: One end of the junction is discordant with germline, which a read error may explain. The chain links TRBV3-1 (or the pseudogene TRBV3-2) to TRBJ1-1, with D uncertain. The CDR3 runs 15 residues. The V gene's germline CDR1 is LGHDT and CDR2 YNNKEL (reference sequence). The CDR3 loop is CASSQANRFRGRLLF. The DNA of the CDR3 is TGTGCCAGCAGCCAAGCGAATAGATTCCGAGGGCGACTACTCTTT.

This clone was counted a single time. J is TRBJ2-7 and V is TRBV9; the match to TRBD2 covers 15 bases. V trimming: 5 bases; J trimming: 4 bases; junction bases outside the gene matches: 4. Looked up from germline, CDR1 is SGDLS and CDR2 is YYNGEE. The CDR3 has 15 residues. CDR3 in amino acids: CASSMGTSGGYEQYF. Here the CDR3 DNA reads TGTGCCAGCAGTATGGGGACTAGCGGGGGGTACGAGCAGTACTTC.